This TCR beta chain was profiled in a study of CD8 T cells in ankylosing spondylitis. This clonotype was detected ten times or more. The antigen remains undetermined. Points from the study as a whole: Prior work had noted some motif variants in reactive arthritis blood and synovial fluid. Clones tied to disease were said to be significantly enriched in matched ankylosing spondylitis synovial fluid. Blood of patients with ankylosing spondylitis appeared to be characterized by a TCR beta motif of eight or nine highly homologous variants.

Libraries for TCR beta were made by quantitative 5'-RACE with molecular barcodes. TCRdb used MiXCR to reprocess the 5' RACE reads, holding one entry per CDR3 protein. The repertoire holds 100,000 to 150,000 distinct CDR3 sequences, with 7% as singletons. The germline V and J ends were trimmed by 3 bases and 1 base, with 9 bases remaining between them. CDR1 is SQVTM, CDR2 ANQGSEA, per germline. The CDR3 sequence is 13 residues long. The sequencing sample was made of blood, either unsorted or a sorted T cell fraction (not recorded which). V and J are TRBV29-1 and TRBJ2-5; D gene unclear. This clonotype was obtained from a male donor with ankylosing spondylitis or in good health (not recorded which). Here the CDR3 DNA reads TGCAGCGTTGATTTCACCACCCAAGAGACCCAGTACTTC. Translation gives CSVDFTTQETQYF.